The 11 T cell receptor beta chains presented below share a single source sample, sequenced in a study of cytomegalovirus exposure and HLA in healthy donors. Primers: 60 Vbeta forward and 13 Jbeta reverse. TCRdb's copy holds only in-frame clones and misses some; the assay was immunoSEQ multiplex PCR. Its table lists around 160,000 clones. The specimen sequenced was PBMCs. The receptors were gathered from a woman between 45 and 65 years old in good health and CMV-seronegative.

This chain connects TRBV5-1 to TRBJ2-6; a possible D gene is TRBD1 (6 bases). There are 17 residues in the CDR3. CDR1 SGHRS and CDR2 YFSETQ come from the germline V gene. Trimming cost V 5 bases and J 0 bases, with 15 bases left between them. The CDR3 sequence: CASRDSPYYSGANVLTF. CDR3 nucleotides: TGCGCCAGCAGGGACAGCCCTTATTACTCTGGGGCCAACGTCCTGACTTTC.

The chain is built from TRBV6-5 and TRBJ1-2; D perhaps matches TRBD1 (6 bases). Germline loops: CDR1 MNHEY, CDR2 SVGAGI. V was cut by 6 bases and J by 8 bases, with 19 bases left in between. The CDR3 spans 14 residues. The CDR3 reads CASRRERQAGGYTF. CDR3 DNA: TGTGCCAGCAGGCGAGAGAGACAGGCTGGGGGCTACACCTTC.

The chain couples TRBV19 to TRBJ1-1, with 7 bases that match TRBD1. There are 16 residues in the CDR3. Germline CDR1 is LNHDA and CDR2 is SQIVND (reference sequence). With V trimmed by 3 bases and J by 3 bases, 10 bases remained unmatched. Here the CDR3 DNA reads TGTGCCAGTAGTATTTTTTCTAGGGGGCGCGACACTGAAGCTTTCTTT. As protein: CASSIFSRGRDTEAFF.

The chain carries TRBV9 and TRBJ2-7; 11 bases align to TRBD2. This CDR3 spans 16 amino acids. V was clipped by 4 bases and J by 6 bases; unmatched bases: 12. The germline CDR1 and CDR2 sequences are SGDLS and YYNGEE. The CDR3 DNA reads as TGTGCCAGCAGCTCTCAGACTAGCGGGGCCAGTGGCGAGCAGTACTTC. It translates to CASSSQTSGASGEQYF.

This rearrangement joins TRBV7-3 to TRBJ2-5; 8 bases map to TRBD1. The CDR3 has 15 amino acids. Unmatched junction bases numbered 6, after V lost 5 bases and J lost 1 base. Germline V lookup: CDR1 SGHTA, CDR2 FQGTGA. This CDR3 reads CASSLGTGPQETQYF. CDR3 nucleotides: TGTGCCAGCAGCCTGGGGACAGGCCCCCAAGAGACCCAGTACTTC.

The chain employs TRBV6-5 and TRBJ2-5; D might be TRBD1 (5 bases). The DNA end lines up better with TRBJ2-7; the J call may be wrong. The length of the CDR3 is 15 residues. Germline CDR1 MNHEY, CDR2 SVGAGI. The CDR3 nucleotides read TGTGCCAGCAGCCAGATGCTGGGGCAAATCTACGAGCAGTACTTC. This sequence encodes CASSQMLGQIYEQYF.

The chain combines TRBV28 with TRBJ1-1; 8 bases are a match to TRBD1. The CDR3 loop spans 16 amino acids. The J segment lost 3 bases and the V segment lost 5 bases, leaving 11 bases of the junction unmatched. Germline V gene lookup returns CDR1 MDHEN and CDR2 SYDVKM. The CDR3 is CASSAWTGKEYTEAFF. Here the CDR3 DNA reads TGTGCCAGCAGTGCCTGGACAGGGAAAGAGTACACTGAAGCTTTCTTT. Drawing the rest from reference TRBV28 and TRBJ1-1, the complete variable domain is DVKVTQSSRYLVKRTGEKVFLECVQDMDHENMFWYRQDPGLGLRLIYFSYDVKMKEKGDIPEGYSVSREKKERFSLILESASTNQTSMYLCASSAWTGKEYTEAFFGQGTRLTVV.

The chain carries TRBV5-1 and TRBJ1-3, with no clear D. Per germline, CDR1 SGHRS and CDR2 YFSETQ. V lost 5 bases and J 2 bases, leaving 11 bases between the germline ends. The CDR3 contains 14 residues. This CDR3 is CASSPQSPGNTIYF. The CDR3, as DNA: TGCGCCAGCAGTCCACAGAGCCCTGGAAACACCATATATTTT.

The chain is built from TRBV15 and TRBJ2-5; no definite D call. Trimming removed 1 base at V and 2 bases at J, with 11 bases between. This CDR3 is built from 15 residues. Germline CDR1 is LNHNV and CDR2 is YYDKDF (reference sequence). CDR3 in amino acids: CATSRAPLPQETQYF. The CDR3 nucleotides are TGTGCCACCAGCAGAGCTCCACTACCGCAAGAGACCCAGTACTTC.

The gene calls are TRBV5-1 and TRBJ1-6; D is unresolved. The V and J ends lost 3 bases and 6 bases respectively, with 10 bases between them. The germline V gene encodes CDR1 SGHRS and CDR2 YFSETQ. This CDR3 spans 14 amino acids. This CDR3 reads CASSSIAANSPLHF. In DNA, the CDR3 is TGCGCCAGCAGCTCTATTGCCGCTAATTCACCCCTCCACTTT. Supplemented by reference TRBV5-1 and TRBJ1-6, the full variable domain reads KAGVTQTPRYLIKTRGQQVTLSCSPISGHRSVSWYQQTPGQGLQFLFEYFSETQRNKGNFPGRFSGRQFSNSRSEMNVSTLELGDSALYLCASSSIAANSPLHFGNGTRLTVT.

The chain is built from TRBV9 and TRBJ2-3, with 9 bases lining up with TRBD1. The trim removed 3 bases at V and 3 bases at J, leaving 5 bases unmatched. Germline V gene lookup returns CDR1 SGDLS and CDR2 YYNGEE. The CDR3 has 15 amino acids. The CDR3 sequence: CASSEDRGFTDTQYF. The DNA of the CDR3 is TGTGCCAGCAGCGAGGACAGGGGATTTACAGATACGCAGTATTTT.